This is a list of T cell receptor beta chains from one sample in a study of blood T cell repertoires in COVID-19. Measured with immunoSEQ multiplex PCR; TCRdb has only the in-frame clones, and not every one. This sample has 400,000 to 550,000 clones, with 87% found just once. Sequenced material: PBMCs or T cells enriched from blood (not recorded which). The source of these receptors is a young woman with acute COVID-19. Each CDR3 is given with its conserved first and last residue. The D gene is left open where the match is weak. Expanded clones get a size class; other rows say once, few or many, or leave the size out.

clone_size d_call j_call v_call cdr3_aa cdr3_nt
few TRBD2 TRBJ2-1 TRBV6-4 CASSEEAGGSYNEQFF TGTGCCAGCAGTGAGGAGGCGGGAGGCTCCTACAATGAGCAGTTCTTC
once - TRBJ2-1 TRBV6-2/TRBV6-3 CASSYRGYEQFF TGTGCCAGCAGTTACAGGGGTTATGAGCAGTTCTTC
- TRBD1 TRBJ1-4 TRBV5-1 CASSPAGGNEKLFF TGCGCCAGCAGCCCGGCAGGGGGCAATGAAAAACTGTTTTTT
- TRBD2 TRBJ2-3 TRBV5-1 CASSLTSGGRDTQYF TGCGCCAGCAGTTTAACTAGCGGGGGCAGAGATACGCAGTATTTT
- - TRBJ2-3 TRBV7-2 CASSLGGVSVTDTQYF TGTGCCAGCAGCCTAGGGGGGGTAAGCGTAACAGATACGCAGTATTTT
- TRBD1 TRBJ1-2 TRBV29-1 CSVVAPIRQGSNYGYTF TGCAGCGTTGTCGCACCCATTCGACAGGGGTCAAACTATGGCTACACCTTC
- - TRBJ1-4 TRBV28 CASSSPRGATNEKLFF TGTGCCAGCAGTTCCCCGCGGGGGGCGACTAATGAAAAACTGTTTTTT
- TRBD2 TRBJ2-1 TRBV14 CASSQVLNAGGWNEQFF TGTGCCAGCAGCCAAGTTTTGAACGCGGGAGGGTGGAATGAGCAGTTCTTC
- - TRBJ2-3 TRBV5-5 CASSLIFQRAADTQYF TGTGCCAGCAGCTTGATATTCCAGCGGGCGGCAGATACGCAGTATTTT
- - TRBJ1-3 TRBV11-2 CASSSQGSGNTIYF TGTGCCAGCAGCTCCCAGGGGTCAGGAAACACCATATATTTT
- TRBD1 TRBJ2-2 TRBV9 CASSVAPGQGYTGELFF TGTGCCAGCAGCGTAGCCCCGGGACAGGGCTACACCGGGGAGCTGTTTTTT
- TRBD1 TRBJ2-3 TRBV7-2 CASSPGTGGRDTQYF TGTGCCAGCAGCCCCGGGACAGGGGGAAGAGATACGCAGTATTTT
- - TRBJ2-7 TRBV25-1 CASSIGSYEQYF TGTGCCAGCAGTATCGGTTCCTACGAGCAGTACTTC
- TRBD2 TRBJ2-3 TRBV5-4 CASSSGLAGITDTQYF TGTGCCAGCAGCTCCGGACTAGCGGGTATCACAGATACGCAGTATTTT
once TRBD2 TRBJ2-1 TRBV10-3 CAISDWLAGGNEQFF TGTGCCATCAGTGATTGGCTAGCGGGGGGGAATGAGCAGTTCTTC
- - TRBJ1-4 TRBV7-8 CASSLGWVKREKLFF TGTGCCAGCAGCCTTGGTTGGGTTAAGCGTGAAAAACTGTTTTTT
- - TRBJ1-4 TRBV6-5 CASSYSDRATNEKLFF TGTGCCAGCAGTTACTCCGACAGAGCAACTAATGAAAAACTGTTTTTT
- - TRBJ2-7 TRBV10-1 CASSGISGLLNEQYF TGCGCCAGCAGTGGGATCAGCGGATTGCTCAACGAGCAGTACTTC
- TRBD2 TRBJ2-7 TRBV20-1 CSASIAGATYEQYF TGCAGTGCTAGTATAGCGGGGGCTACCTACGAGCAGTACTTC
- - TRBJ2-3 TRBV24-1 CATSDTPGVDTQYF TGTGCCACCAGTGATACTCCAGGGGTTGATACGCAGTATTTT
- - TRBJ2-2 TRBV7-9 CASSLIAGNTGELFF TGTGCCAGCAGCTTAATTGCCGGGAACACCGGGGAGCTGTTTTTT
- - TRBJ1-2 TRBV27 CASSSGLYGYTF TGTGCCAGCAGTTCGGGACTGTATGGCTACACCTTC
- - TRBJ2-5 TRBV27 CASSSRTEETQYF TGTGCCAGCAGTTCCAGGACAGAAGAGACCCAGTACTTC
- TRBD2 TRBJ2-1 TRBV29-1 CSVISGIGNEQFF TGCAGCGTAATTAGCGGGATAGGCAATGAGCAGTTCTTC
- - TRBJ2-1 TRBV3-1/TRBV3-2 CASSQGKANEQFF TGTGCCAGCAGCCAAGGAAAAGCCAATGAGCAGTTCTTC
- - TRBJ1-5 TRBV5-4 CASSRDGRAGQPQHF TGTGCCAGCAGTAGGGACGGACGAGCGGGTCAGCCCCAGCATTTT
- TRBD2 TRBJ2-2 TRBV18 CASSPPGLAGAGNTGELFF TGTGCCAGCTCACCACCAGGACTAGCGGGGGCCGGAAACACCGGGGAGCTGTTTTTT
- - TRBJ2-1 TRBV7-3 CASSPASSGVGEQFF TGTGCCAGCAGCCCCGCGAGTTCAGGGGTCGGTGAGCAGTTCTTC
- TRBD1 TRBJ1-4 TRBV19 CASSVWPGQGIGKLFF TGTGCCAGTAGTGTCTGGCCGGGACAGGGGATTGGAAAACTGTTTTTT
few - TRBJ1-1 TRBV5-6 CASSLGRGGTEAFF TGTGCCAGCAGCTTGGGCCGGGGTGGCACTGAAGCTTTCTTT
- - TRBJ1-2 TRBV6-5 CASSSSSSQGIYGYTF TGTGCCAGCAGTTCCTCATCTTCACAGGGAATCTATGGCTACACCTTC
- - TRBJ1-1 TRBV10-1 CASSEGGRGEAFF TGCGCCAGCAGTGAAGGGGGTCGGGGTGAAGCTTTCTTT
- - TRBJ1-5 TRBV2 CASSQWAGVNQPQHF TGTGCCAGCAGCCAATGGGCAGGGGTCAATCAGCCCCAGCATTTT